Listed below are T cell receptor beta chains from one sample, sequenced in a study of control samples from healthy donors and cancer patients. TCRdb's copy holds only in-frame clones and misses some; the assay was immunoSEQ multiplex PCR. The sample lists 400,000 to 500,000 clones; around 90% were seen once. The specimen was PBMCs. These receptors all come from a man aged 35 to 55 with head and neck cancer. The CDR3 runs from the conserved cysteine through the conserved F or W. The order of the fields is J gene, V gene, D gene, clone size, CDR3 protein, CDR3 DNA. A D gene is named only where the DNA matches it firmly. Clone size is shown for a subset of rows, as once, few, many or a class of expanded clone.

j_gene: TRBJ2-7
v_gene: TRBV6-5
d_gene: .
abundance: .
CDR3aa: CASSSTHEQYF
CDR3nt: TGTGCCAGCAGTTCCACGCACGAGCAGTACTTC

j_gene: TRBJ1-3
v_gene: TRBV19
d_gene: TRBD1
abundance: .
CDR3aa: CASSVTGDSGNTIYF
CDR3nt: TGTGCCAGTAGTGTTACAGGGGACTCTGGAAACACCATATATTTT

j_gene: TRBJ1-2
v_gene: TRBV14
d_gene: .
abundance: .
CDR3aa: CASSLGQGYGYTF
CDR3nt: TGTGCCAGCAGCCTAGGACAAGGATATGGCTACACCTTC

j_gene: TRBJ2-3
v_gene: TRBV7-2
d_gene: TRBD2
abundance: .
CDR3aa: CASSLVLVAGGHTDTQYF
CDR3nt: TGTGCCAGCAGCTTAGTATTGGTCGCGGGGGGCCACACAGATACGCAGTATTTT

j_gene: TRBJ2-1
v_gene: TRBV9
d_gene: .
abundance: .
CDR3aa: CASSDPTANEQFF
CDR3nt: TGTGCCAGCAGCGATCCTACGGCCAATGAGCAGTTCTTC

j_gene: TRBJ1-1
v_gene: TRBV18
d_gene: TRBD1
abundance: .
CDR3aa: CASSGTGAGTEAFF
CDR3nt: TGTGCCAGCTCAGGTACAGGGGCGGGCACTGAAGCTTTCTTT

j_gene: TRBJ1-1
v_gene: TRBV20-1
d_gene: .
abundance: .
CDR3aa: CSASNQLNTEAFF
CDR3nt: TGCAGTGCTAGTAACCAACTGAACACTGAAGCTTTCTTT

j_gene: TRBJ1-5
v_gene: TRBV6-4
d_gene: .
abundance: .
CDR3aa: CASSVEADQPQHF
CDR3nt: TGTGCCAGCAGTGTGGAGGCCGATCAGCCCCAGCATTTT

j_gene: TRBJ1-1
v_gene: TRBV6-5
d_gene: TRBD1
abundance: .
CDR3aa: CASSADRGRGTEAFF
CDR3nt: TGTGCCAGCAGCGCGGACAGGGGAAGGGGCACTGAAGCTTTCTTT

j_gene: TRBJ2-1
v_gene: TRBV11-3
d_gene: TRBD2
abundance: .
CDR3aa: CASSLKAGGPNEQFF
CDR3nt: TGTGCCAGCAGCTTAAAAGCGGGAGGGCCAAATGAGCAGTTCTTC

j_gene: TRBJ2-3
v_gene: TRBV7-2
d_gene: .
abundance: .
CDR3aa: CASSLASSTDTQYF
CDR3nt: TGTGCCAGCAGCTTAGCGTCCAGTACAGATACGCAGTATTTT

j_gene: TRBJ2-2
v_gene: TRBV6-5
d_gene: .
abundance: .
CDR3aa: CASRTGVNTGELFF
CDR3nt: TGTGCCAGCAGGACGGGAGTGAACACCGGGGAGCTGTTTTTT

j_gene: TRBJ2-4
v_gene: TRBV4-3
d_gene: TRBD2
abundance: .
CDR3aa: CASSRHLRGASSGGAEVYIQYF
CDR3nt: TGCGCCAGCAGCCGGCACCTGAGGGGGGCTTCTAGCGGGGGGGCCGAGGTGTACATTCAGTACTTC

j_gene: TRBJ2-1
v_gene: TRBV10-3
d_gene: TRBD2
abundance: once
CDR3aa: CAIRGSSGTYNEQFF
CDR3nt: TGTGCCATCAGGGGATCTAGCGGCACCTACAATGAGCAGTTCTTC

j_gene: TRBJ1-2
v_gene: TRBV28
d_gene: TRBD1
abundance: once
CDR3aa: CASSLVPGQGAGYTF
CDR3nt: TGTGCCAGCAGTTTAGTCCCGGGACAGGGGGCTGGCTACACCTTC

j_gene: TRBJ2-7
v_gene: TRBV10-3
d_gene: TRBD2
abundance: .
CDR3aa: CAISMTSGSYEQYF
CDR3nt: TGTGCCATCAGTATGACTAGCGGGAGCTACGAGCAGTACTTC

j_gene: TRBJ1-1
v_gene: TRBV28
d_gene: TRBD1
abundance: .
CDR3aa: CASSGTGGLNTEAFF
CDR3nt: TGTGCCAGCAGTGGGACAGGGGGGCTGAACACTGAAGCTTTCTTT

j_gene: TRBJ1-5
v_gene: TRBV3-1/TRBV3-2
d_gene: TRBD1
abundance: .
CDR3aa: CASSQGYTGGLGQPQHF
CDR3nt: TGTGCCAGCAGCCAGGGGTATACAGGGGGCTTGGGTCAGCCCCAGCATTTT

j_gene: TRBJ2-7
v_gene: TRBV5-5
d_gene: .
abundance: once
CDR3aa: CASSLLSVTSYEQYF
CDR3nt: TGTGCCAGCAGCTTACTTTCCGTGACCTCCTACGAGCAGTACTTC

j_gene: TRBJ1-3
v_gene: TRBV10-1
d_gene: .
abundance: .
CDR3aa: CASSESTVSGNTIYF
CDR3nt: TGCGCCAGCAGTGAGTCGACAGTCTCTGGAAACACCATATATTTT

j_gene: TRBJ1-1
v_gene: TRBV2
d_gene: .
abundance: .
CDR3aa: CATGSGQTNTEAFF
CDR3nt: TGTGCCACCGGGTCCGGGCAAACGAACACTGAAGCTTTCTTT

j_gene: TRBJ2-7
v_gene: TRBV10-2
d_gene: .
abundance: .
CDR3aa: CASSRVDGTSYEQYF
CDR3nt: TGCGCCAGCAGTCGCGTTGACGGGACATCCTACGAGCAGTACTTC

j_gene: TRBJ2-1
v_gene: TRBV7-9
d_gene: TRBD2
abundance: .
CDR3aa: CASSIASGSRNEQFF
CDR3nt: TGTGCCAGCAGCATAGCTAGCGGGAGTCGAAATGAGCAGTTCTTC

j_gene: TRBJ1-4
v_gene: TRBV28
d_gene: .
abundance: .
CDR3aa: CASSSPGSRGEKLFF
CDR3nt: TGTGCCAGCAGTTCTCCTGGGTCGCGTGGGGAAAAACTGTTTTTT

j_gene: TRBJ2-1
v_gene: TRBV28
d_gene: TRBD2
abundance: .
CDR3aa: CASSSARTSGAIYNEQFF
CDR3nt: TGTGCCAGCAGTTCCGCTCGGACTAGCGGGGCGATCTACAATGAGCAGTTCTTC

j_gene: TRBJ2-7
v_gene: TRBV11-1
d_gene: TRBD2
abundance: .
CDR3aa: CASSQSGRAYEQYF
CDR3nt: TGTGCCAGCAGCCAAAGCGGGAGGGCCTACGAGCAGTACTTC

j_gene: TRBJ1-4
v_gene: TRBV29-1
d_gene: .
abundance: .
CDR3aa: CSVDTWQGGEKLFF
CDR3nt: TGCAGCGTTGATACGTGGCAGGGCGGAGAAAAACTGTTTTTT

j_gene: TRBJ1-5
v_gene: TRBV19
d_gene: .
abundance: once
CDR3aa: CASRPTEGRNQPQHF
CDR3nt: TGTGCCAGTAGACCGACGGAGGGGCGGAATCAGCCCCAGCATTTT

j_gene: TRBJ1-5
v_gene: TRBV6-1
d_gene: TRBD1
abundance: .
CDR3aa: CASSEALGQGGQPQHF
CDR3nt: TGTGCCAGCAGTGAAGCGCTTGGACAGGGAGGTCAGCCCCAGCATTTT

j_gene: TRBJ2-2
v_gene: TRBV19
d_gene: .
abundance: .
CDR3aa: CASRRGDSFTGELFF
CDR3nt: TGTGCCAGTAGGAGGGGAGATTCGTTTACCGGGGAGCTGTTTTTT

j_gene: TRBJ1-6
v_gene: TRBV28
d_gene: .
abundance: .
CDR3aa: CASSLPKNSPLHF
CDR3nt: TGTGCCAGCAGTTTACCGAAGAATTCACCCCTCCACTTT

j_gene: TRBJ2-7
v_gene: TRBV10-1
d_gene: .
abundance: .
CDR3aa: CASSEGYEQYF
CDR3nt: TGCGCCAGCAGTGAGGGGTACGAGCAGTACTTC

j_gene: TRBJ2-7
v_gene: TRBV10-3
d_gene: .
abundance: few
CDR3aa: CAISGQGGGGSYEQYF
CDR3nt: TGTGCCATCAGTGGCCAGGGGGGCGGGGGATCCTACGAGCAGTACTTC

j_gene: TRBJ2-5
v_gene: TRBV2
d_gene: .
abundance: .
CDR3aa: CASSEATRREETQYF
CDR3nt: TGTGCCAGCAGTGAAGCTACGCGGCGCGAAGAGACCCAGTACTTC

j_gene: TRBJ1-1
v_gene: TRBV27
d_gene: .
abundance: once
CDR3aa: CASKWGSNTEAFF
CDR3nt: TGTGCCAGCAAGTGGGGGTCTAACACTGAAGCTTTCTTT

j_gene: TRBJ1-5
v_gene: TRBV30
d_gene: TRBD1
abundance: .
CDR3aa: CAWRTGTVGQPQHF
CDR3nt: TGTGCCTGGAGAACCGGGACAGTGGGTCAGCCCCAGCATTTT

j_gene: TRBJ1-2
v_gene: TRBV27
d_gene: .
abundance: .
CDR3aa: CASTTPGIGYTF
CDR3nt: TGTGCCAGCACCACCCCAGGGATCGGCTACACCTTC

j_gene: TRBJ2-1
v_gene: TRBV2
d_gene: TRBD2
abundance: .
CDR3aa: CASNERGFYNEQFF
CDR3nt: TGTGCCAGCAACGAGCGGGGATTTTACAATGAGCAGTTCTTC

j_gene: TRBJ1-5
v_gene: TRBV19
d_gene: .
abundance: .
CDR3aa: CASSQALSTLTEQPQHF
CDR3nt: TGTGCCAGTAGCCAGGCCCTCAGCACGTTAACCGAACAGCCCCAGCATTTT

j_gene: TRBJ2-2
v_gene: TRBV19
d_gene: .
abundance: .
CDR3aa: CASSIARVPYGELFF
CDR3nt: TGTGCCAGTAGTATAGCGCGGGTGCCTTACGGGGAGCTGTTTTTT

j_gene: TRBJ2-1
v_gene: TRBV7-9
d_gene: TRBD1
abundance: .
CDR3aa: CASSFDRGYYNEQFF
CDR3nt: TGTGCCAGCAGCTTCGACAGGGGGTACTACAATGAGCAGTTCTTC